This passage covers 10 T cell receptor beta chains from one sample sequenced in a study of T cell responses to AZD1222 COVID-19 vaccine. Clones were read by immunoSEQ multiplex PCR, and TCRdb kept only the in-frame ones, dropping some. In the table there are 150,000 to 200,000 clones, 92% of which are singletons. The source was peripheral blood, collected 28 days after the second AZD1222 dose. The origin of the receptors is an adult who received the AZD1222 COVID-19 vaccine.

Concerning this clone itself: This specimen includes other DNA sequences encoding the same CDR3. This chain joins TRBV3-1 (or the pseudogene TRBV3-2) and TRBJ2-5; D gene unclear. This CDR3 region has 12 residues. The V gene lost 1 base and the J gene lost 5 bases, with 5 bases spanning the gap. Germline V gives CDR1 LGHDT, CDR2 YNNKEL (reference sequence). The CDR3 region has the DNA TGTGCCAGCAGCCAAGCCTGGGAGACCCAGTACTTC. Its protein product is CASSQAWETQYF.

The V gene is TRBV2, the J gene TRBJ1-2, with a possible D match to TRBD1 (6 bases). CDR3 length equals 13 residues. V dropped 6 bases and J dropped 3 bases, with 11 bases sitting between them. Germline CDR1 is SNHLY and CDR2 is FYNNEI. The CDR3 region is CASRAYRDYGYTF. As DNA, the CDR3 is TGTGCCAGCAGAGCCTACAGGGACTATGGCTACACCTTC.

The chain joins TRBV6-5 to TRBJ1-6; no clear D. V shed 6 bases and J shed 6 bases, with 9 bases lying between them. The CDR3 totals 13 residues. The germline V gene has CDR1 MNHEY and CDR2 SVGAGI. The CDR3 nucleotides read TGTGCCAGCAGGGGTAGGGTTAATTCACCCCTCCACTTT. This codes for CASRGRVNSPLHF.

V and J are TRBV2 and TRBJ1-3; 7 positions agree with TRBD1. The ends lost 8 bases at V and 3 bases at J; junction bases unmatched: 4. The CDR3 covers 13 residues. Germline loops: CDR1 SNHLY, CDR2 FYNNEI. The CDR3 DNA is TGTGCCAGCCTAAGGGACAGTGGAAACACCATATATTTT. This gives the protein CASLRDSGNTIYF. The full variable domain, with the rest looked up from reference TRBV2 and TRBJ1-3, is EPEVTQTPSHQVTQMGQEVILRCVPISNHLYFYWYRQILGQKVEFLVSFYNNEISEKSEIFDDQFSVERPDGSNFTLKIRSTKLEDSAMYFCASLRDSGNTIYFGEGSWLTVV.

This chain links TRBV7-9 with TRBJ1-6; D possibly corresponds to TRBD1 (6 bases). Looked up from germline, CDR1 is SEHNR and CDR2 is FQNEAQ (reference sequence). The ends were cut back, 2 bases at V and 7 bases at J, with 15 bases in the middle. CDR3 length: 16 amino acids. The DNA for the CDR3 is TGTGCCAGCAGCTTAAATGGAGGACAGCCCAATTCACCCCTCCACTTT. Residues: CASSLNGGQPNSPLHF.

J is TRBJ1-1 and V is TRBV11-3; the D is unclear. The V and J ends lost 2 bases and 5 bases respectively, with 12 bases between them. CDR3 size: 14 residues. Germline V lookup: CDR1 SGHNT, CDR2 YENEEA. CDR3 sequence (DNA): TGTGCCAGCAGCTTACGGGGATCGGGGACTGAAGCTTTCTTT. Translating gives CASSLRGSGTEAFF.

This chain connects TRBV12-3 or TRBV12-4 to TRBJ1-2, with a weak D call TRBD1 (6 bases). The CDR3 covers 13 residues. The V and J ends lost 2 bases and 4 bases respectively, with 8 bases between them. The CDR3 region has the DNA TGTGCCAGCAGTTTAACAGGGATCTATGGCTACACCTTC. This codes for CASSLTGIYGYTF.

The CDR3 region has the DNA TGTGCCAGTAGTCCCCGGCAACCCGATACGCAGTATTTT. Translating it yields CASSPRQPDTQYF. This chain joins TRBV19 and TRBJ2-3, with D unresolved. This CDR3 has 13 amino acids. From germline, CDR1 is LNHDA and CDR2 SQIVND (reference sequence). V gave up 5 bases and J gave up 6 bases, with 12 bases separating them.

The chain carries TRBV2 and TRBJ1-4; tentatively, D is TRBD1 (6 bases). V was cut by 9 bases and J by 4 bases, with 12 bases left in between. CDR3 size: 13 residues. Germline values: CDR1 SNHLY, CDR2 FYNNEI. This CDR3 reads CASCGQINEKLFF. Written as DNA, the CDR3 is TGTGCCAGTTGCGGACAGATTAATGAAAAACTGTTTTTT.

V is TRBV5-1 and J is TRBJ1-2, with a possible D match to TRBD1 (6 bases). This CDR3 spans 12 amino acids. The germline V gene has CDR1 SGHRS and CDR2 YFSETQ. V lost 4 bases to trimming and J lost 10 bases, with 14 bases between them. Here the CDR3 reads CASSPGESDYTF. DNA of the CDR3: TGCGCCAGCAGCCCAGGGGAGTCTGACTACACCTTC.